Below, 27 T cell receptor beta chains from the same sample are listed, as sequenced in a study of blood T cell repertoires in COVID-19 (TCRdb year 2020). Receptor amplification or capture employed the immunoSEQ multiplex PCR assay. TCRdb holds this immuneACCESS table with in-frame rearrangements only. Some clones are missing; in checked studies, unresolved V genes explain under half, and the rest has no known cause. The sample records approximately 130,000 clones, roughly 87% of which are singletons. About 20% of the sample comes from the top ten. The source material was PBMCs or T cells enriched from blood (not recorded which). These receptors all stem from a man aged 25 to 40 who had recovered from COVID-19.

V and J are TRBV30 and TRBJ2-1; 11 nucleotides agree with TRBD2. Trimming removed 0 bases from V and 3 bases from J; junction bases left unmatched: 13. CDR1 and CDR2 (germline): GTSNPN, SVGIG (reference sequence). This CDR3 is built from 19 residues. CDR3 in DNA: TGTGCCTGGAGTGTAAGGGTAGGGGGACTAGCGGCACGCTACAATGAGCAGTTCTTC. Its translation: CAWSVRVGGLAARYNEQFF.

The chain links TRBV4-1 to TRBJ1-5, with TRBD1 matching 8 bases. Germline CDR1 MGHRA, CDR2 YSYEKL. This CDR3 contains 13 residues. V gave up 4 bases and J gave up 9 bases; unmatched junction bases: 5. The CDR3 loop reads CASSPDRVAPQHF. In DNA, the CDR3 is TGCGCCAGCAGCCCGGACAGGGTTGCGCCCCAGCATTTT.

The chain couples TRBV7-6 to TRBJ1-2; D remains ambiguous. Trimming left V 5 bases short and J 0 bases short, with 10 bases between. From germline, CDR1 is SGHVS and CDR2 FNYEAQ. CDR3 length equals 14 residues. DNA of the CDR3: TGTGCCAGCAGCCTAGGAACAGCTAACTATGGCTACACCTTC. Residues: CASSLGTANYGYTF.

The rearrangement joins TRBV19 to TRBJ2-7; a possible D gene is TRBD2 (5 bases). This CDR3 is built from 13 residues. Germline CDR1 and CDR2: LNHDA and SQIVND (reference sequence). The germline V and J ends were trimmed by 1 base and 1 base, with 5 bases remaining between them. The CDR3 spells CASSIGGSYEQYF. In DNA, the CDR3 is TGTGCCAGTAGTATAGGAGGGTCCTACGAGCAGTACTTC. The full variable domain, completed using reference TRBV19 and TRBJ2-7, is DGGITQSPKYLFRKEGQNVTLSCEQNLNHDAMYWYRQDPGQGLRLIYYSQIVNDFQKGDIAEGYSVSREKKESFPLTVTSAQKNPTAFYLCASSIGGSYEQYFGPGTRLTVT.

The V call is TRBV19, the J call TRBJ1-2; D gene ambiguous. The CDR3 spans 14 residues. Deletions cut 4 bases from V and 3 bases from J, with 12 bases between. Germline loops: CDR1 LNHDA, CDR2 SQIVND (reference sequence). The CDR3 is CASSTGRRDYGYTF. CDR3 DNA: TGTGCCAGTAGTACAGGAAGGAGGGACTATGGCTACACCTTC.

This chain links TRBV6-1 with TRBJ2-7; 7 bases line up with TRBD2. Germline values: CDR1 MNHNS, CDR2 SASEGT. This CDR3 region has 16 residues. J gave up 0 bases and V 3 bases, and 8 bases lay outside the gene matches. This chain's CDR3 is CASSEVNGGGSYEQYF. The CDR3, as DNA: TGTGCCAGCAGTGAGGTGAATGGCGGGGGCTCCTACGAGCAGTACTTC.

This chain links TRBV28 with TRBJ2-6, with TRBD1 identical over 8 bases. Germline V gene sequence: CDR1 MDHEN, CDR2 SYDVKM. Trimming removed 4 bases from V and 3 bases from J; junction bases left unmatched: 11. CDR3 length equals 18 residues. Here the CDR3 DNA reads TGTGCCAGCAGTTCCGTCGACAGGGGACGTGGTGGGGCCAACGTCCTGACTTTC. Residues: CASSSVDRGRGGANVLTF.

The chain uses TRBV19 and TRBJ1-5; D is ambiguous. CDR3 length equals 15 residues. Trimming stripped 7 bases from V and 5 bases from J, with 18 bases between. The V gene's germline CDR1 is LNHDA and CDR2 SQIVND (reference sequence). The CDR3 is CASTSRVAGYQPQHF. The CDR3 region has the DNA TGTGCCAGTACTTCCCGGGTCGCGGGGTATCAGCCCCAGCATTTT. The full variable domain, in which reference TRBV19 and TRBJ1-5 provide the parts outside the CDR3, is DGGITQSPKYLFRKEGQNVTLSCEQNLNHDAMYWYRQDPGQGLRLIYYSQIVNDFQKGDIAEGYSVSREKKESFPLTVTSAQKNPTAFYLCASTSRVAGYQPQHFGDGTRLSIL.

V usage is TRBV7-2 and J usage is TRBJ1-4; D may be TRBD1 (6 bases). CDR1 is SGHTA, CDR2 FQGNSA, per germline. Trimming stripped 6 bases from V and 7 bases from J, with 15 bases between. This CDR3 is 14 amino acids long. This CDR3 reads CASRPSGAGEKLFF. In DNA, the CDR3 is TGTGCCAGCAGGCCCTCAGGGGCGGGTGAAAAACTGTTTTTT.

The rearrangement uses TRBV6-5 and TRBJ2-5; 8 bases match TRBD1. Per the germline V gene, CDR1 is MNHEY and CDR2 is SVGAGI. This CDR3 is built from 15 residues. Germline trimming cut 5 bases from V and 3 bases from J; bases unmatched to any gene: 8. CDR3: CASSNGQGGEETQYF. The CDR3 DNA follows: TGTGCCAGCAGTAATGGACAGGGTGGGGAAGAGACCCAGTACTTC.

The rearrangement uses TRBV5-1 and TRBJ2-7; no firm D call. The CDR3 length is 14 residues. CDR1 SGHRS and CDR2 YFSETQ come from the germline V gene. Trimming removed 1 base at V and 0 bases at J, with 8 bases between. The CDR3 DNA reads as TGCGCCAGCAGCTTGAGTCCAGACTCCTACGAGCAGTACGTC. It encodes CASSLSPDSYEQYV.

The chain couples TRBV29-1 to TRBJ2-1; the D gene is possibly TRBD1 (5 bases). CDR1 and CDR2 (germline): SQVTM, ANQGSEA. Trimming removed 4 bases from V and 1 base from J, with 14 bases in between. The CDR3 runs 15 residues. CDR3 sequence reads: CSVVGADQSYNEQFF. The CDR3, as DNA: TGCAGCGTTGTTGGGGCGGACCAGTCCTACAATGAGCAGTTCTTC.

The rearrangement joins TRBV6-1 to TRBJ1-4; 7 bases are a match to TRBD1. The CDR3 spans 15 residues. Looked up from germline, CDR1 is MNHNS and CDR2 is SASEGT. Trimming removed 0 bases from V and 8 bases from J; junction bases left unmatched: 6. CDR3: CASSEASGGGEKLFF. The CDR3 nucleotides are TGTGCCAGCAGTGAAGCATCAGGGGGAGGAGAAAAACTGTTTTTT.

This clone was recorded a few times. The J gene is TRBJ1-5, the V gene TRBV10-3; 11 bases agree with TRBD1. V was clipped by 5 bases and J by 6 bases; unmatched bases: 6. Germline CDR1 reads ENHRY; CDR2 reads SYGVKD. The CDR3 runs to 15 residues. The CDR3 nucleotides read TGTGCCATCAGTTCGGGACAGGGGGTAGGTCAGCCCCAGCATTTT. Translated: CAISSGQGVGQPQHF.

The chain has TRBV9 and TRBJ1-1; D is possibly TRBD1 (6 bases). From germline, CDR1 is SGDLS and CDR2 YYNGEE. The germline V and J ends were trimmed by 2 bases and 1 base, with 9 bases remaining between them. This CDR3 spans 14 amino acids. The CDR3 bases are TGTGCCAGCAGCGTGACAGGTGCGAACACTGAAGCTTTCTTT. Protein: CASSVTGANTEAFF.

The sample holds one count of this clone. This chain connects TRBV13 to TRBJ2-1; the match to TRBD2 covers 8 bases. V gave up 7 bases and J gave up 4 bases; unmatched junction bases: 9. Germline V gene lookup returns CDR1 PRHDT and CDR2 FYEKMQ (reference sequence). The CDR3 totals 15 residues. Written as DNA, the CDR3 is TGTGCCAGCACCCTAAGCGGGGGCCTATACAATGAGCAGTTCTTC. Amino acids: CASTLSGGLYNEQFF.

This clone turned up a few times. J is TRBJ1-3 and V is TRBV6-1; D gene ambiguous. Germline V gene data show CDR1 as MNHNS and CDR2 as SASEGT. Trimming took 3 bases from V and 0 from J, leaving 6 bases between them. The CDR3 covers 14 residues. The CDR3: CASSDSYSGNTIYF. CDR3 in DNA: TGTGCCAGCAGTGATAGTTACTCTGGAAACACCATATATTTT.

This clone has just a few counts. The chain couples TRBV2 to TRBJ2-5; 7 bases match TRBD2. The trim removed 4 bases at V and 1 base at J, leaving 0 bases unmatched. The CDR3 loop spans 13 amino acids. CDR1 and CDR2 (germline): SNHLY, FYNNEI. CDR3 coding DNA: TGTGCCAGCAGTGGACTAGCCCAAGAGACCCAGTACTTC. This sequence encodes CASSGLAQETQYF. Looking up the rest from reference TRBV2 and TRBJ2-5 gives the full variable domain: EPEVTQTPSHQVTQMGQEVILRCVPISNHLYFYWYRQILGQKVEFLVSFYNNEISEKSEIFDDQFSVERPDGSNFTLKIRSTKLEDSAMYFCASSGLAQETQYFGPGTRLLVL.

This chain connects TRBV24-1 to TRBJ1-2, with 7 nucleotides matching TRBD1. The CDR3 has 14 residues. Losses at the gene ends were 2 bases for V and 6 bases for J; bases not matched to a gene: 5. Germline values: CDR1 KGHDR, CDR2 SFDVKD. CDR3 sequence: CATSDWAGGDGYTF. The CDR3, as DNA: TGTGCCACCAGTGATTGGGCAGGGGGTGATGGCTACACCTTC.

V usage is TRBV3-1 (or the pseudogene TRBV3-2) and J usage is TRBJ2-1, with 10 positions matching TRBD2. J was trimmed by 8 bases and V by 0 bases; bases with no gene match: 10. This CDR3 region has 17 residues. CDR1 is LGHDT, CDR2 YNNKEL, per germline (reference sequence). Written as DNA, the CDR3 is TGTGCCAGCAGCCAAGATCCGAGGAGCGGGGGGGCCGATGAGCAGTTCTTC. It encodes CASSQDPRSGGADEQFF.

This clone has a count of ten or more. The CDR3: CAIMGTGDSPLHF. CDR3 bases: TGTGCCATCATGGGGACAGGGGATTCACCCCTCCACTTT. This chain joins TRBV10-3 and TRBJ1-6; 10 nucleotides align to TRBD1. CDR1 is ENHRY, CDR2 SYGVKD, per germline. V lost 7 bases and J lost 8; bases outside the gene matches: 2. The CDR3 runs to 13 residues.

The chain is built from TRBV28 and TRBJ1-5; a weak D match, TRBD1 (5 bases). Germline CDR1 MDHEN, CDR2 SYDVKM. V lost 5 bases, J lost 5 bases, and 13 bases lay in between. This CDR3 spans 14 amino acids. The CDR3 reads CASSSIEGDQPQHF. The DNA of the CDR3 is TGTGCCAGCAGTAGCATAGAAGGGGATCAGCCCCAGCATTTT.

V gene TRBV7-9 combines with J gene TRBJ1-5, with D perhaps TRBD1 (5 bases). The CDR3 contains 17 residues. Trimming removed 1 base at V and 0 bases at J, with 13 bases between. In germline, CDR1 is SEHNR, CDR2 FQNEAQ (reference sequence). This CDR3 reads CASSLGSGGDSNQPQHF. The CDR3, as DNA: TGTGCCAGCAGCTTAGGGTCTGGGGGGGATAGCAATCAGCCCCAGCATTTT.

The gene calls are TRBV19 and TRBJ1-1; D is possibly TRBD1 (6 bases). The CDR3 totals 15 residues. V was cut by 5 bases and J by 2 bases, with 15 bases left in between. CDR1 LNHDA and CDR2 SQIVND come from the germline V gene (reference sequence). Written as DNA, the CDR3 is TGTGCCAGTAGTTCCCGGACAGAAATTAACACTGAAGCTTTCTTT. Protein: CASSSRTEINTEAFF.

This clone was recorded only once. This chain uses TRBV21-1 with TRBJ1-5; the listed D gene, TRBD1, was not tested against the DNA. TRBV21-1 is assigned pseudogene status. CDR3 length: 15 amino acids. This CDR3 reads CASSNPGTGVQPQHF. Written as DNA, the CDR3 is TGTGCCAGCAGCAACCCCGGGACAGGGGTTCAGCCCCAGCATTTT.

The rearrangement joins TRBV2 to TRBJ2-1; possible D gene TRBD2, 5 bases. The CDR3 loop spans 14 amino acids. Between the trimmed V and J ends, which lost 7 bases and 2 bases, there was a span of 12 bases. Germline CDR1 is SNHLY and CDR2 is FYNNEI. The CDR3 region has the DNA TGTGCCAGCAATCCGGGAACCGCCTACAATGAGCAGTTCTTC. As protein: CASNPGTAYNEQFF. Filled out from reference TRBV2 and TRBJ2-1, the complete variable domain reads EPEVTQTPSHQVTQMGQEVILRCVPISNHLYFYWYRQILGQKVEFLVSFYNNEISEKSEIFDDQFSVERPDGSNFTLKIRSTKLEDSAMYFCASNPGTAYNEQFFGPGTRLTVL.

For the CDR3, the DNA is TGTGCCAGCAGTGCGACAGGGGGCTCCTACAATGAGCAGTTCTTC. Amino acids: CASSATGGSYNEQFF. The chain is built from TRBV6-4 and TRBJ2-1; 9 nucleotides match TRBD1. The CDR3 sequence is 15 residues long. In germline, CDR1 is MRHNA, CDR2 SNTAGT. Trimming at V came to 4 bases and at J to 0 bases, leaving 1 base not matched to a gene.